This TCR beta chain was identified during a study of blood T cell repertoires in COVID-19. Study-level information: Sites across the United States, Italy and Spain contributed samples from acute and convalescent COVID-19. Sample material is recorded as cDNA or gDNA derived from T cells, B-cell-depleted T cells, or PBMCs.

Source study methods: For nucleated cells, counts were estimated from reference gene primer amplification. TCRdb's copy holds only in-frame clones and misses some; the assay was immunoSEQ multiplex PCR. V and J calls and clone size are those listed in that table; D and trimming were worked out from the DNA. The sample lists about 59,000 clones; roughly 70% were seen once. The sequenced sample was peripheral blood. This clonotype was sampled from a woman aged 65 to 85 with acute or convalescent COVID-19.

CDR3 DNA sequence: TGTGCCAGCAGTGAATTGGGGGGGAGGAACACTGAAGCTTTCTTT. Translating gives CASSELGGRNTEAFF. The chain carries TRBV6-1 and TRBJ1-1, with D possibly being TRBD1 (5 bases). The CDR3 is made up of 15 amino acids. Germline CDR1 is MNHNS and CDR2 is SASEGT. V was pared by 2 bases and J by 1 base, with 11 bases between.